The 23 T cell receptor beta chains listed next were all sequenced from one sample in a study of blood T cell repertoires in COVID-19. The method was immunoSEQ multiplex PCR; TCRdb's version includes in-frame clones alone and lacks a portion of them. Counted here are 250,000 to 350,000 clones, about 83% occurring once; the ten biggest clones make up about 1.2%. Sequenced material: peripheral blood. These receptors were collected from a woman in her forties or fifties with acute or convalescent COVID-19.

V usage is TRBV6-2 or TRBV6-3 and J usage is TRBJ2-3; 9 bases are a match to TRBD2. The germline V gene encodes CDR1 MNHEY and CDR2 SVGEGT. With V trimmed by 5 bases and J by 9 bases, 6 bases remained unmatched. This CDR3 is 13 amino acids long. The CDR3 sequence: CASSAVAGVTQYF. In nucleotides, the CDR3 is TGTGCCAGCAGTGCCGTAGCGGGAGTAACGCAGTATTTT.

This chain's CDR3 is CASRGGNRVDTGELFF. In DNA, the CDR3 is TGCGCCAGCAGAGGGGGCAACAGGGTCGACACCGGGGAGCTGTTTTTT. V and J are TRBV5-1 and TRBJ2-2; 7 nucleotides agree with TRBD1. Trimming at V came to 5 bases and at J to 3 bases, leaving 10 bases not matched to a gene. The CDR3 has 16 amino acids. The V gene's germline CDR1 is SGHRS and CDR2 YFSETQ.

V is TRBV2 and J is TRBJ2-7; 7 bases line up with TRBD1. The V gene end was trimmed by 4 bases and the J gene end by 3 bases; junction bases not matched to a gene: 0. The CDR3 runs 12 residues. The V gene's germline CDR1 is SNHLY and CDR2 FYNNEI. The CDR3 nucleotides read TGTGCCAGCAGTGGACAGGGCTACGAGCAGTACGTC. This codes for CASSGQGYEQYV.

CDR3 coding DNA: TGTGCCAGCAGCTTGAGCAGGACTAACTATGGCTACACCTTC. Translation: CASSLSRTNYGYTF. This sequence joins TRBV7-2 and TRBJ1-2, with D unclear. V dropped 3 bases and J dropped 0 bases, with 8 bases sitting between them. The CDR3 spans 14 residues. Germline CDR1 is SGHTA and CDR2 is FQGNSA. The variable domain in full, with the rest retrieved from reference TRBV7-2 and TRBJ1-2, is GAGVSQSPSNKVTEKGKDVELRCDPISGHTALYWYRQSLGQGLEFLIYFQGNSAPDKSGLPSDRFSAERTGGSVSTLTIQRTQQEDSAVYLCASSLSRTNYGYTFGSGTRLTVV.

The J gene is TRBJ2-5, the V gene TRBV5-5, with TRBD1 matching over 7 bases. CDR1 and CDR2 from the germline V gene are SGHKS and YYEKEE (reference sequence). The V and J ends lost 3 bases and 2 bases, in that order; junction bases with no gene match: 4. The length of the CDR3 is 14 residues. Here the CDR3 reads CASSSRTGQETQYF. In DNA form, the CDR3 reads TGTGCCAGCAGCTCTAGGACAGGTCAAGAGACCCAGTACTTC.

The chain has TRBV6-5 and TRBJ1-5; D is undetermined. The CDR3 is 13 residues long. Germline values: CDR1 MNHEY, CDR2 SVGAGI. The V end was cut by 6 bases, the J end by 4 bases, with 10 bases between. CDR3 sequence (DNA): TGTGCCAGCAGCTTCGACGGGAATCAGCCCCAGCATTTT. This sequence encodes CASSFDGNQPQHF.

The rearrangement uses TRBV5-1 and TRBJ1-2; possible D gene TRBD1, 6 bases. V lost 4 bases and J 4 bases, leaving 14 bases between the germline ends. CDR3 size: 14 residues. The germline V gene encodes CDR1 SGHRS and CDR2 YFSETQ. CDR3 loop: CASSLADRSYGYTF. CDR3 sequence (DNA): TGCGCCAGCAGCCTGGCCGACAGGTCCTATGGCTACACCTTC.

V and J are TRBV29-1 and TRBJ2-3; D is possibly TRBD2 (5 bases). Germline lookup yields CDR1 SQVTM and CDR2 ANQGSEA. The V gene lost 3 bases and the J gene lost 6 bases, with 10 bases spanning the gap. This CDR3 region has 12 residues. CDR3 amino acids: CSVDGIGDTQYF. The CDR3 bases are TGCAGCGTTGACGGGATTGGGGATACGCAGTATTTT.

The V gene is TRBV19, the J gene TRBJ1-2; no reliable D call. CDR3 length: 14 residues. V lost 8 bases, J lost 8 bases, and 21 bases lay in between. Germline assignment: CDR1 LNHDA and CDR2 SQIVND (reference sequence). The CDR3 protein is CASSRVAAQEGYTF. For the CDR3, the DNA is TGTGCCAGTTCACGGGTCGCCGCGCAAGAGGGCTACACCTTC.

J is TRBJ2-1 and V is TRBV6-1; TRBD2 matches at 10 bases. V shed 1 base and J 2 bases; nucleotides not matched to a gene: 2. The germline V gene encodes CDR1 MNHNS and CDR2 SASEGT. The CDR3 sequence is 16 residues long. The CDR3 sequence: CASSEGLAGAYNEQFF. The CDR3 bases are TGTGCCAGCAGTGAAGGGCTAGCGGGGGCCTACAATGAGCAGTTCTTC.

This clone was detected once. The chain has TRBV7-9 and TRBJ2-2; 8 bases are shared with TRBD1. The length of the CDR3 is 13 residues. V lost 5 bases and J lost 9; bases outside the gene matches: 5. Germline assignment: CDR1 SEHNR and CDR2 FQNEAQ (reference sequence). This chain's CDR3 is CASSPDRVWELFF. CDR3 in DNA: TGTGCCAGCAGCCCGGACAGGGTATGGGAGCTGTTTTTT. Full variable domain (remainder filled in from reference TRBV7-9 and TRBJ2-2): DTGVSQNPRHKITKRGQNVTFRCDPISEHNRLYWYRQTLGQGPEFLTYFQNEAQLEKSRLLSDRFSAERPKGSFSTLEIQRTEQGDSAMYLCASSPDRVWELFFGEGSRLTVL.

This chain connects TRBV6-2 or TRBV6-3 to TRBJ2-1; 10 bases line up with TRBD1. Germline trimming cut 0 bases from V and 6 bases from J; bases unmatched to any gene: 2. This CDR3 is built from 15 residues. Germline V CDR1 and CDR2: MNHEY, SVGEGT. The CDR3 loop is CASSYSGQGSNEQFF. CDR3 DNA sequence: TGTGCCAGCAGTTACTCGGGACAGGGGTCCAATGAGCAGTTCTTC.

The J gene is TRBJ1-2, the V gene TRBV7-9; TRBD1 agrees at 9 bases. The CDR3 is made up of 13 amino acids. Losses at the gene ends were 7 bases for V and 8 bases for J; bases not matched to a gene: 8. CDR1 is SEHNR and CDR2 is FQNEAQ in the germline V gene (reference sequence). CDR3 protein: CASNMGQGGGYTF. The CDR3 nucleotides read TGTGCCAGCAATATGGGACAGGGAGGAGGCTACACCTTC.

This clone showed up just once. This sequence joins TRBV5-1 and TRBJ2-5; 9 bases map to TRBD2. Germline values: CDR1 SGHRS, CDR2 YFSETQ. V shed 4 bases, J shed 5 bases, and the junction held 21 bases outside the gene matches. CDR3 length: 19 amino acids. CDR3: CASSPSPSGAGGPGETQYF. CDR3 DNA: TGCGCCAGCAGCCCTTCACCTTCGGGTGCGGGGGGGCCGGGGGAGACCCAGTACTTC.

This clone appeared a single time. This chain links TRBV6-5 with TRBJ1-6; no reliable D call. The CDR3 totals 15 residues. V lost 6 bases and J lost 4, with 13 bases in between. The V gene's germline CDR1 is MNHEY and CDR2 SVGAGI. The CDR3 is CASSRGSNYNSPLHF. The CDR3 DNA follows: TGTGCCAGCAGCCGAGGGAGCAATTATAATTCACCCCTCCACTTT.

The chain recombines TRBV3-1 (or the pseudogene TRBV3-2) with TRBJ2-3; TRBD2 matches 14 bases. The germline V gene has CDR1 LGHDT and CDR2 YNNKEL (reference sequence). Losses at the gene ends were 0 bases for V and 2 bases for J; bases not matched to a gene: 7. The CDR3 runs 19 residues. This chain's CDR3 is CASSQDPTSGRADTDTQYF. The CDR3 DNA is TGTGCCAGCAGCCAAGATCCGACTAGCGGGAGGGCCGACACAGATACGCAGTATTTT.

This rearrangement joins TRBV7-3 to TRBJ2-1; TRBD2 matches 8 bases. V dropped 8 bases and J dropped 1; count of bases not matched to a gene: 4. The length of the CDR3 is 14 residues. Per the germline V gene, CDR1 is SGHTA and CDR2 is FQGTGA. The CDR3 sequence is CASGKRESYNEQFF. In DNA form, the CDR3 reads TGTGCCAGCGGTAAGCGGGAGTCCTACAATGAGCAGTTCTTC.

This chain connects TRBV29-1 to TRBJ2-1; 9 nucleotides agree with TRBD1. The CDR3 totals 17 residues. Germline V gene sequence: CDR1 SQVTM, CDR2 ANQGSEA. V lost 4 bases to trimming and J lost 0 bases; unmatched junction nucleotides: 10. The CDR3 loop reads CSVAGTGSTSSYNEQFF. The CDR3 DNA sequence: TGCAGCGTTGCCGGGACAGGGTCCACCAGCTCCTACAATGAGCAGTTCTTC.

CDR3 sequence (DNA): TGTGCCAGCAGCTTTGGTCTGAGTTCCTCCGTAAACTATGGCTACACCTTC. The encoded protein is CASSFGLSSSVNYGYTF. V gene TRBV7-9 combines with J gene TRBJ1-2; the D is unclear. The CDR3 has 17 residues. V was cut by 3 bases and J by 2 bases, with 19 bases left in between. Looked up from germline, CDR1 is SEHNR and CDR2 is FQNEAQ (reference sequence).

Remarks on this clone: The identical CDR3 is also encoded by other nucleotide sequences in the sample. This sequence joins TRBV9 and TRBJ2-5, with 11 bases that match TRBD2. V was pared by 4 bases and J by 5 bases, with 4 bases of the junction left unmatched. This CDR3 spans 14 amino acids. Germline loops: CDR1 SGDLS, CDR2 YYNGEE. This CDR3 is CASSPGLAGETQYF. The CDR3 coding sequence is TGTGCCAGCAGCCCAGGACTAGCGGGCGAGACCCAGTACTTC.

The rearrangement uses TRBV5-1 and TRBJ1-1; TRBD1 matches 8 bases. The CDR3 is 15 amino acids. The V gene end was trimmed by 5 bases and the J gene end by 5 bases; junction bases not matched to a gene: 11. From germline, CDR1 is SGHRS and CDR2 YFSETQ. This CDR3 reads CASSKQGGSGTEAFF. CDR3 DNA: TGCGCCAGCAGTAAACAGGGGGGCAGTGGGACTGAAGCTTTCTTT.

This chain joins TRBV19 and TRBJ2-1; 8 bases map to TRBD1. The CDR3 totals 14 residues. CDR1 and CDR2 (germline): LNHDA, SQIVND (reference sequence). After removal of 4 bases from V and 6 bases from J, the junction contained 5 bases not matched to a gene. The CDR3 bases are TGTGCCAGTAGTAAACCAACAGGGGGCAATGAGCAGTTCTTC. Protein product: CASSKPTGGNEQFF.

The CDR3 region is CASRRQGMNTEAFF. The CDR3 region has the DNA TGTGCCAGCAGGCGACAGGGGATGAACACTGAAGCTTTCTTT. The rearrangement joins TRBV6-5 to TRBJ1-1; 8 nucleotides match TRBD1. The CDR3 contains 14 residues. Germline V lookup: CDR1 MNHEY, CDR2 SVGAGI. V was clipped by 6 bases and J by 0 bases; unmatched bases: 3.